This record covers a single T cell receptor (beta chain). Its antigen is unidentified. Trimming pared 5 bases from V and 0 bases from J, leaving 19 bases between. Germline CDR1 SGHTA, CDR2 FQGNSA. This CDR3 has 17 amino acids. Researchers ran the PCR with 60 Vbeta and 13 Jbeta primers. TCRdb's copy holds only in-frame clones and misses some; the assay was immunoSEQ multiplex PCR. Here the sample spans some 150,000 clones, about 9.1% being singletons. This entry belongs to a study of cytomegalovirus exposure and HLA in healthy donors. General observations from the study: In vitro work confirmed that a few CMV-associated chains recognize CMV antigens.

The sample was PBMCs. The clonotype comes from a woman in her 40s in good health and CMV-seropositive. The chain combines TRBV7-2 with TRBJ1-1; D might be TRBD1 (6 bases). The CDR3 region has the DNA TGTGCCAGCAGCCGTCCAACTCAGGACAGTATGAACACTGAAGCTTTCTTT. Its protein is CASSRPTQDSMNTEAFF.